The clone carrying this TCR beta chain was picked up a small number of times. This entry belongs to a study of T-cell reconstitution after alpha-beta-depleted transplantation in children. Preparation of the TCRbeta library involved a method that used unique molecular identifiers. TCRdb itself ran the PCR reads through MiXCR, one entry per CDR3 protein. Of 500,000 or so distinct CDR3 sequences detected, less than 35% appear once; the ten largest clones hold around 2.4%. Germline CDR1 DFQATT, CDR2 SNEGSKA (reference sequence). CDR3 length equals 15 residues. V lost 7 bases and J lost 4; bases outside the gene matches: 13.

This clonotype was obtained from a human donor who donated a stem cell graft to a child with aplastic anemia. The chain recombines TRBV20-1 with TRBJ2-1, with TRBD2 matching 7 bases. The sequenced sample was PBMCs from the stem cell graft donor, obtained from the stem cell graft. CDR3 loop: CSVSPLAEDYNEQFF. CDR3 DNA sequence: TGCAGTGTCTCTCCCCTAGCGGAAGATTACAATGAGCAGTTCTTC.